These 32 T cell receptor beta chains came from one sample sequenced in a study of blood T cell repertoires in COVID-19. Repertoires were generated with immunoSEQ multiplex PCR, while TCRdb's copy carries only in-frame clones and drops some. The sample contains some 330,000 clones, approximately 89% of which appear only once. Sequenced: PBMCs or T cells enriched from blood (not recorded which). These receptors all come from a man between 25 and 39 years old who had recovered from COVID-19.

The rearrangement links TRBV28 to TRBJ2-1; 7 bases match TRBD2. The CDR3 contains 14 residues. J gave up 0 bases and V 8 bases, and 4 bases lay outside the gene matches. CDR1 is MDHEN, CDR2 SYDVKM, per germline. CDR3 loop: CASVWGGSYNEQFF. CDR3 coding DNA: TGTGCCAGCGTTTGGGGGGGCTCCTACAATGAGCAGTTCTTC. Based on the CDR3 plus reference TRBV28 and TRBJ2-1, the full variable domain is DVKVTQSSRYLVKRTGEKVFLECVQDMDHENMFWYRQDPGLGLRLIYFSYDVKMKEKGDIPEGYSVSREKKERFSLILESASTNQTSMYLCASVWGGSYNEQFFGPGTRLTVL.

The rearrangement joins TRBV5-1 to TRBJ1-4; 8 nucleotides align to TRBD1. The CDR3 runs 15 residues. The junction had 11 bases not matched to a gene; V was cut back by 6 bases and J by 7 bases. Per germline, CDR1 SGHRS and CDR2 YFSETQ. The CDR3 nucleotides read TGCGCCAGCAAGGCAATTACAGGGGGTTCTGAAAAACTGTTTTTT. This translates into CASKAITGGSEKLFF.

The rearrangement links TRBV30 to TRBJ1-5; D unresolved. Germline loops: CDR1 GTSNPN, CDR2 SVGIG (reference sequence). The CDR3 is made up of 13 amino acids. The V end was cut by 5 bases, the J end by 4 bases, with 12 bases between. The CDR3 sequence: CAWGPSDNQPQHF. CDR3 in DNA: TGTGCCTGGGGCCCCAGTGATAATCAGCCCCAGCATTTT. Combining the CDR3 with reference TRBV30 and TRBJ1-5 gives the whole variable domain SQTIHQWPATLVQPVGSPLSLECTVEGTSNPNLYWYRQAAGRGLQLLFYSVGIGQISSEVPQNLSASRPQDRQFILSSKKLLLSDSGFYLCAWGPSDNQPQHFGDGTRLSIL.

The CDR3 reads CASSQADSNYGYTF. CDR3 nucleotides: TGTGCCAGCAGCCAAGCTGACAGTAACTATGGCTACACCTTC. The rearrangement uses TRBV3-1 (or the pseudogene TRBV3-2) and TRBJ1-2; possible D gene TRBD1, 5 bases. This CDR3 is 14 amino acids long. Deletions cut 1 base from V and 1 base from J, with 7 bases between. Per germline, CDR1 LGHDT and CDR2 YNNKEL (reference sequence).

V is TRBV5-1 and J is TRBJ2-3, with a possible D match to TRBD1 (5 bases). This CDR3 is built from 13 residues. The germline V and J ends were trimmed by 3 bases and 3 bases, with 8 bases remaining between them. Germline lookup yields CDR1 SGHRS and CDR2 YFSETQ. The CDR3 nucleotides read TGCGCCAGCAGCTCCCAGGGAACAGATACGCAGTATTTT. Its protein is CASSSQGTDTQYF.

This chain uses TRBV7-3 with TRBJ1-2; D might be TRBD1 (6 bases). The germline gives CDR1 SGHTA, CDR2 FQGTGA. The CDR3 extends over 16 amino acids. V was shortened by 2 bases and J by 7 bases, with 20 bases between the two germline ends. The CDR3 DNA follows: TGTGCCAGCAGCTTAGATGGCGCAGGGGAAGGTGGTGGCTACACCTTC. Protein: CASSLDGAGEGGGYTF. The full variable domain, completed using reference TRBV7-3 and TRBJ1-2, is GAGVSQTPSNKVTEKGKYVELRCDPISGHTALYWYRQSLGQGPEFLIYFQGTGAADDSGLPNDRFFAVRPEGSVSTLKIQRTERGDSAVYLCASSLDGAGEGGGYTFGSGTRLTVV.

This clone was detected only once. The chain combines TRBV3-1 (or the pseudogene TRBV3-2) with TRBJ2-3, with 12 bases identical to TRBD2. The germline gives CDR1 LGHDT, CDR2 YNNKEL (reference sequence). This CDR3 is 14 amino acids long. V lost 10 bases, J lost 5 bases, and 7 bases stayed unmatched. The CDR3 protein is CATTSGGRVDTQYF. The CDR3 bases are TGTGCCACCACTAGCGGGGGGAGGGTAGATACGCAGTATTTT.

CDR3 residues: CASSWSRGGEGDTQYF. CDR3 in DNA: TGTGCCAGCAGCTGGAGTCGGGGGGGAGAGGGAGATACGCAGTATTTT. J is TRBJ2-3 and V is TRBV5-4; TRBD2 matches 8 bases. Trimming removed 3 bases from V and 5 bases from J; junction bases left unmatched: 11. Germline V CDR1 and CDR2: SGHNT, YYREEE (reference sequence). The length of the CDR3 is 16 residues.

The gene calls are TRBV30 and TRBJ1-3; 7 nucleotides line up with TRBD1. V trimming: 7 bases; J trimming: 0 bases; junction bases outside the gene matches: 3. The CDR3 sequence is 13 residues long. Germline CDR1 reads GTSNPN; CDR2 reads SVGIG (reference sequence). The CDR3 sequence is CALDRNSGNTIYF. CDR3 nucleotide sequence: TGTGCCTTGGACAGGAACTCTGGAAACACCATATATTTT.

This sequence joins TRBV6-5 and TRBJ2-7; TRBD1 aligns across 10 bases. The junction had 7 bases not matched to a gene; V was cut back by 6 bases and J by 2 bases. This CDR3 comprises 15 residues. Germline V gene sequence: CDR1 MNHEY, CDR2 SVGAGI. CDR3 bases: TGTGCCAGCAGGGCCGGGACAGGGGCCACCTACGAGCAGTACTTC. This gives the protein CASRAGTGATYEQYF.

CDR3 region: CASSYGLAGASYEQYF. The CDR3, as DNA: TGCGCCAGCAGTTACGGACTAGCGGGTGCCTCCTACGAGCAGTACTTC. This sequence joins TRBV4-1 and TRBJ2-7; 11 bases line up with TRBD2. In germline, CDR1 is MGHRA, CDR2 YSYEKL. The CDR3 spans 16 residues. Germline trimming cut 6 bases from V and 0 bases from J; bases unmatched to any gene: 7.

This clone occurred once. The rearrangement links TRBV11-2 to TRBJ2-2; 11 bases match TRBD2. Germline V gene sequence: CDR1 SGHAT, CDR2 FQNNGV. The ends lost 6 bases at V and 7 bases at J; junction bases unmatched: 16. The CDR3 length is 18 residues. CDR3 in DNA: TGTGCCAGCAGAACCCTCCGCGCTAGCGGGGGGTATGGCGGGGAGCTGTTTTTT. Residues: CASRTLRASGGYGGELFF.

The chain links TRBV19 to TRBJ1-1, with 9 bases aligning to TRBD1. Germline trimming cut 5 bases from V and 6 bases from J; bases unmatched to any gene: 10. Germline V gene lookup returns CDR1 LNHDA and CDR2 SQIVND (reference sequence). The CDR3 has 15 amino acids. As DNA, the CDR3 is TGTGCCAGTAGTTCCCGGACAGGGGAAACGCCTGAAGCTTTCTTT. As protein: CASSSRTGETPEAFF.

The chain uses TRBV10-1 and TRBJ1-3; the match to TRBD1 covers 7 bases. J gave up 4 bases and V 5 bases, and 20 bases lay outside the gene matches. Per the germline V gene, CDR1 is WNHNN and CDR2 is SYGVQD (reference sequence). This CDR3 spans 19 amino acids. CDR3 in DNA: TGCGCCAGCAGTCCGACGGACGGAGGGACAGACTTCTACGGAAACACCATATATTTT. The encoded protein is CASSPTDGGTDFYGNTIYF.

The J gene is TRBJ1-5, the V gene TRBV28; 10 bases match TRBD1. Trimming cost V 2 bases and J 6 bases; bases outside gene matches: 7. The CDR3 sequence is 16 residues long. Germline assignment: CDR1 MDHEN and CDR2 SYDVKM. The CDR3 reads CASSLVGTGVRQPQHF. CDR3 DNA: TGTGCCAGCAGTTTAGTCGGGACAGGGGTTCGTCAGCCCCAGCATTTT.

As concerns this clone: Other DNA sequences from this sample encode an identical CDR3 as well. The chain carries TRBV7-9 and TRBJ2-7; D is perhaps TRBD1 (6 bases). This CDR3 spans 12 amino acids. Germline values: CDR1 SEHNR, CDR2 FQNEAQ (reference sequence). The V and J ends lost 6 bases and 2 bases respectively, with 8 bases between them. The CDR3 coding sequence is TGTGCCAGCAGACAGGGTACCTACGAGCAGTACTTC. Residues: CASRQGTYEQYF.

The J gene is TRBJ2-5, the V gene TRBV6-5, with D possibly being TRBD2 (5 bases). V lost 5 bases and J lost 1, with 11 bases in between. This CDR3 comprises 14 residues. Germline CDR1 is MNHEY and CDR2 is SVGAGI. CDR3 sequence reads: CASSHSTSQETQYF. CDR3 nucleotide sequence: TGTGCCAGCAGTCACAGCACTAGCCAAGAGACCCAGTACTTC.

The chain couples TRBV30 to TRBJ1-1, with D maybe TRBD1 (6 bases). V dropped 3 bases and J dropped 6 bases, with 11 bases sitting between them. Germline V gene data show CDR1 as GTSNPN and CDR2 as SVGIG (reference sequence). This CDR3 region has 12 residues. The CDR3, as DNA: TGTGCCTGGAGGAGGGGGGGTGCTGAAGCTTTCTTT. Amino acid sequence: CAWRRGGAEAFF. The full variable domain, in which reference TRBV30 and TRBJ1-1 provide the parts outside the CDR3, is SQTIHQWPATLVQPVGSPLSLECTVEGTSNPNLYWYRQAAGRGLQLLFYSVGIGQISSEVPQNLSASRPQDRQFILSSKKLLLSDSGFYLCAWRRGGAEAFFGQGTRLTVV.

This chain links TRBV4-1 with TRBJ2-7; 11 nucleotides agree with TRBD2. This CDR3 is built from 15 residues. V was pared by 0 bases and J by 3 bases, with 1 base of the junction left unmatched. Germline V gene sequence: CDR1 MGHRA, CDR2 YSYEKL. The CDR3 spells CASSQDGTSGYEQYF. The CDR3 nucleotides read TGCGCCAGCAGCCAAGACGGGACTAGCGGCTACGAGCAGTACTTC.

In this sample, this clone turned up a few times. The genes are TRBV27 and TRBJ1-2; 8 bases agree with TRBD1. The CDR3 runs to 14 residues. J was trimmed by 3 bases and V by 6 bases; bases with no gene match: 6. Germline assignment: CDR1 MNHEY and CDR2 SMNVEV (reference sequence). The CDR3 DNA sequence: TGTGCCAGCAGCCAGGACAGGGCGTACTATGGCTACACCTTC. Its protein product is CASSQDRAYYGYTF.

V usage is TRBV28 and J usage is TRBJ1-6; 9 nucleotides match TRBD1. CDR1 is MDHEN, CDR2 SYDVKM, per germline. This CDR3 is built from 15 residues. The V and J ends lost 2 bases and 9 bases, in that order; junction bases with no gene match: 5. The CDR3 reads CASSLQTGGISPLHF. The CDR3, as DNA: TGTGCCAGCAGTTTACAGACAGGGGGTATTTCACCCCTCCACTTT. Looking up the rest from reference TRBV28 and TRBJ1-6 gives the full variable domain: DVKVTQSSRYLVKRTGEKVFLECVQDMDHENMFWYRQDPGLGLRLIYFSYDVKMKEKGDIPEGYSVSREKKERFSLILESASTNQTSMYLCASSLQTGGISPLHFGNGTRLTVT.

The rearrangement links TRBV4-1 to TRBJ2-5; D is perhaps TRBD2 (5 bases). The CDR3 is 13 residues long. Trimming pared 6 bases from V and 2 bases from J, leaving 10 bases between. Looked up from germline, CDR1 is MGHRA and CDR2 is YSYEKL. CDR3 protein: CASRPLGQETQYF. The CDR3 DNA sequence: TGCGCCAGCAGGCCACTAGGACAAGAGACCCAGTACTTC.

V gene TRBV6-5 combines with J gene TRBJ2-2, with TRBD1 matching 10 bases. CDR3 length equals 15 residues. Germline assignment: CDR1 MNHEY and CDR2 SVGAGI. V shed 2 bases and J 4 bases; nucleotides not matched to a gene: 1. CDR3 DNA: TGTGCCAGCAGTTACCGGACAGGGGGCACCGGGGAGCTGTTTTTT. This translates into CASSYRTGGTGELFF.

This chain joins TRBV24-1 and TRBJ1-5, with 7 nucleotides matching TRBD1. The ends lost 3 bases at V and 5 bases at J; junction bases unmatched: 3. From germline, CDR1 is KGHDR and CDR2 SFDVKD. The CDR3 runs to 14 residues. CDR3 in DNA: TGTGCCACCAGTGATAGACAGGGTTATCAGCCCCAGCATTTT. Residues: CATSDRQGYQPQHF.

The DNA of the CDR3 is TGTGCCAGCAGCGAAGTGACCGGGACAGGGACCTACGAGCAGTACTTC. Protein sequence: CASSEVTGTGTYEQYF. The chain employs TRBV14 and TRBJ2-7, with TRBD1 matching over 9 bases. The V gene's germline CDR1 is SGHDN and CDR2 FVKESK. The CDR3 is 16 amino acids. Trimming took 5 bases from V and 2 from J; bases not matched to a gene: 10.

The chain is built from TRBV6-5 and TRBJ2-7; 8 positions agree with TRBD1. The V gene end was trimmed by 6 bases and the J gene end by 4 bases; junction bases not matched to a gene: 8. The CDR3 has 14 residues. Per germline, CDR1 MNHEY and CDR2 SVGAGI. CDR3 sequence: CASRTTGAGYEQYF. CDR3 DNA sequence: TGTGCCAGCAGGACGACAGGGGCCGGATACGAGCAGTACTTC.

This clone came up a few times. This rearrangement joins TRBV6-5 to TRBJ1-6; a weak D match, TRBD1 (5 bases). CDR3 length equals 16 residues. The V and J ends lost 0 bases and 6 bases respectively, with 12 bases between them. CDR1 and CDR2 from the germline V gene are MNHEY and SVGAGI. This CDR3 reads CASSYSTGEGNSPLHF. The CDR3 bases are TGTGCCAGCAGTTACTCGACGGGGGAGGGTAATTCACCCCTCCACTTT.

V gene TRBV6-5 combines with J gene TRBJ1-1; 8 bases are a match to TRBD1. In germline, CDR1 is MNHEY, CDR2 SVGAGI. The CDR3 is 14 amino acids. Unmatched junction bases numbered 6, after V lost 6 bases and J lost 3 bases. DNA for the CDR3: TGTGCCAGCAGATCAGGGGGCGCGCACACTGAAGCTTTCTTT. Translated: CASRSGGAHTEAFF.

The J gene is TRBJ1-6, the V gene TRBV10-3; 7 bases line up with TRBD1. With 7 bases clipped from V and 7 bases from J, the junction kept 4 bases outside the gene matches. Germline CDR1 is ENHRY and CDR2 is SYGVKD. CDR3 size: 13 residues. The CDR3 DNA reads as TGTGCCATCACACCGGGACAGAATTCACCCCTCCACTTT. It translates to CAITPGQNSPLHF.

This sequence joins TRBV21-1 and TRBJ1-6. TRBV21-1 is assigned pseudogene status. The CDR3 loop spans 18 amino acids. As DNA, the CDR3 is TGTGCCAGCCCCGAGTCCTGGAGGGTTAATCTGATCAGGACACCCCTCCACTTT. This sequence encodes CASPESWRVNLIRTPLHF.

The gene calls are TRBV7-8 and TRBJ2-5; tentative D call: TRBD1 (6 bases). The CDR3 totals 14 residues. Germline lookup yields CDR1 SGHVS and CDR2 FQNEAQ. V gave up 1 base and J gave up 2 bases, with 8 bases separating them. CDR3 amino acids: CASSLEDRQETQYF. The CDR3 nucleotides are TGTGCCAGCAGCTTAGAGGACAGACAAGAGACCCAGTACTTC.

Written as DNA, the CDR3 is TGCGCCAGCAGCCCCGGGTCCGTAAGCACAGATACGCAGTATTTT. The encoded protein is CASSPGSVSTDTQYF. The chain couples TRBV5-1 to TRBJ2-3, with D uncertain. Trimming stripped 4 bases from V and 0 bases from J, with 12 bases between. Germline assignment: CDR1 SGHRS and CDR2 YFSETQ. This CDR3 region has 15 residues.